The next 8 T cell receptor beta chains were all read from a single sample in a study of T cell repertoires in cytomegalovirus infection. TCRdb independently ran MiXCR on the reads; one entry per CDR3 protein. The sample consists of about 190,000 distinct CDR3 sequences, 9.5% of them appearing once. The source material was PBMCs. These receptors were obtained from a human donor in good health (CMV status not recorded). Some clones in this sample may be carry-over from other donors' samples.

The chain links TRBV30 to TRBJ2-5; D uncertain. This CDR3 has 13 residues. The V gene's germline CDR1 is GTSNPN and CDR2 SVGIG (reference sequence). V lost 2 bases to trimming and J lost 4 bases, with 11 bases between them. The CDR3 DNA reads TGTGCCTGGAGTCCAGGATATGGAGAGACCCAGTACTTC. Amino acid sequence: CAWSPGYGETQYF.

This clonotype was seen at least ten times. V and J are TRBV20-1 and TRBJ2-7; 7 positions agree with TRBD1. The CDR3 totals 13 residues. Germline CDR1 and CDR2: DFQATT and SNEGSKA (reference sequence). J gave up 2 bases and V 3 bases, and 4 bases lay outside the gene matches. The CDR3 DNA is TGCAGTGCTAGTGGAGACAGGGCCTACGAGCAGTACTTC. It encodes CSASGDRAYEQYF.

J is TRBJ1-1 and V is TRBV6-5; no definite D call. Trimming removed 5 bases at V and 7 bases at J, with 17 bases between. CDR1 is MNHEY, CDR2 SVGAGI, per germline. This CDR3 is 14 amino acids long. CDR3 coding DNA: TGTGCCAGCAGTCAATCGGACGGGATTTTTGAAGCTTTCTTT. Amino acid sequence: CASSQSDGIFEAFF.

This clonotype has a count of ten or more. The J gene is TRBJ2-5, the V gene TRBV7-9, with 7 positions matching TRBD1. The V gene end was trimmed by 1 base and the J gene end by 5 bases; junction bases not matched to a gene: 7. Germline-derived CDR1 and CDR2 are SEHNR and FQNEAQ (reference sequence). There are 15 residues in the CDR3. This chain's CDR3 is CASSLEGGWRETQYF. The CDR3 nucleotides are TGTGCCAGCAGCTTAGAAGGGGGCTGGCGGGAGACCCAGTACTTC.

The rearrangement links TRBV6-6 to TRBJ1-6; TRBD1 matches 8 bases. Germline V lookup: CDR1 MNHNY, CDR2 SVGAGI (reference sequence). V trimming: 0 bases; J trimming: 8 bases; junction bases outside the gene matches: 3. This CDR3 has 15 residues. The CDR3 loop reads CASSYSTGEHSPLHF. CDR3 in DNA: TGTGCCAGCAGTTACTCGACAGGGGAACATTCACCCCTCCACTTT.

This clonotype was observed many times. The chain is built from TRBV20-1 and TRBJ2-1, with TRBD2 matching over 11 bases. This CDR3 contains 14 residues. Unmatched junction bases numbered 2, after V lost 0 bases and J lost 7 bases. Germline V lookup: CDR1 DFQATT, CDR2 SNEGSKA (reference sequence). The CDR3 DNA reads TGCAGTGCTAGAGATTTAGCGGGGGGGAATGAGCAGTTCTTC. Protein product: CSARDLAGGNEQFF.

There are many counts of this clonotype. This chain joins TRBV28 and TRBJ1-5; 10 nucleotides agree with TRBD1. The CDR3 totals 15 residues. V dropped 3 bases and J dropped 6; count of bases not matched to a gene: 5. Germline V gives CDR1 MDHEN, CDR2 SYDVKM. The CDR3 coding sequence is TGTGCCAGCAGTTTGCCAGGGACAGGGGTTCAGCCCCAGCATTTT. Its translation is CASSLPGTGVQPQHF.

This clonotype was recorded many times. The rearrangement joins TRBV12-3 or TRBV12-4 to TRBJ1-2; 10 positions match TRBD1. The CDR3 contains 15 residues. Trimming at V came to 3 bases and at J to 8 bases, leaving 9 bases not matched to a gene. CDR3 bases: TGTGCCAGCAGTTTCTCCCGGGACAGGGGATCCGGCTACACCTTC. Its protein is CASSFSRDRGSGYTF.